These 10 T cell receptor beta chains were sequenced from one sample in a study of T cells in Graves' hyperthyroidism and ophthalmopathy. Authors of the study amplified TCR beta CDR3 regions from RNA transcripts. The TCR CDR3 first-round RT-PCR relied on the HTBI primer set. MiXCR was run by TCRdb on the multiplex PCR reads, yielding one entry per CDR3 protein. This sample has around 580,000 distinct CDR3 sequences; around 17% occur once, and the top ten carry approximately 20%. Material: blood. These TCRs come from a woman aged 18-35 years with Graves' hyperthyroidism.

The chain is built from TRBV10-3 and TRBJ2-6; D gene ambiguous. V lost 5 bases and J lost 4, with 15 bases in between. This CDR3 region has 16 residues. The germline CDR1 and CDR2 sequences are ENHRY and SYGVKD. The CDR3: CAISMSPGSGANVLTF. Here the CDR3 DNA reads TGTGCCATCAGTATGTCCCCCGGGTCCGGGGCCAACGTCCTGACTTTC.

This clonotype was recorded at least ten times. The gene calls are TRBV15 and TRBJ1-1, with D possibly being TRBD1 (6 bases). V lost 0 bases, J lost 8 bases, and 13 bases lay in between. Germline CDR1 LNHNV, CDR2 YYDKDF (reference sequence). The CDR3 consists of 14 residues. The CDR3 DNA reads as TGTGCCACCAGCAGAGAGGCAGGGGCGGCCGAAGCTTTCTTT. Amino acids: CATSREAGAAEAFF.

The chain carries TRBV20-1 and TRBJ2-5; D might be TRBD2 (5 bases). The CDR3 runs 14 residues. Germline V gene lookup returns CDR1 DFQATT and CDR2 SNEGSKA (reference sequence). With 0 bases removed from V and 5 bases from J, the gap between germline ends came to 13 bases. The CDR3 spells CSARDLEGPETQYF. CDR3 sequence (DNA): TGCAGTGCTAGAGATCTAGAGGGTCCGGAGACCCAGTACTTC.

A few counts support this clonotype. This chain joins TRBV4-3 and TRBJ2-1; 9 positions match TRBD2. This CDR3 has 16 amino acids. Germline CDR1 LGHNA, CDR2 YSLEER. Trimming took 0 bases from V and 8 from J; bases not matched to a gene: 8. The CDR3 loop is CASSQEISGGSDEQFF. The CDR3 region has the DNA TGCGCCAGCAGCCAAGAAATCAGCGGGGGGTCGGATGAGCAGTTCTTC.

This clonotype was seen only a few times. The chain has TRBV12-5 and TRBJ1-4, with D maybe TRBD1 (5 bases). Germline lookup yields CDR1 LGHNT and CDR2 FRNRAP. The CDR3 covers 16 residues. With 2 bases removed from V and 0 bases from J, the gap between germline ends came to 10 bases. The CDR3 DNA sequence: TGTGCTAGTGGTTTGATCACAGGTGCAACTAATGAAAAACTGTTTTTT. Amino acids: CASGLITGATNEKLFF.

There are a few counts of this clonotype. The chain carries TRBV4-2 and TRBJ2-7, with D perhaps TRBD1 (5 bases). This CDR3 spans 15 amino acids. V lost 0 bases and J 7 bases, leaving 16 bases between the germline ends. The germline CDR1 and CDR2 sequences are LGHNA and YNFKEQ. CDR3 in amino acids: CASSQDFDSFGEQYF. The CDR3, as DNA: TGTGCCAGCAGCCAAGATTTTGACAGTTTCGGAGAGCAGTACTTC.

In regard to this clonotype: A single base separates this from a much larger clone, so it may be a read error. The missing conserved phenylalanine or tryptophan at the end of this CDR3 makes a read error likely. This chain connects TRBV7-6 to TRBJ2-2, with D unclear. Germline-derived CDR1 and CDR2 are SGHVS and FNYEAQ. The CDR3 is made up of 15 amino acids. V lost 2 bases, J lost 5 bases, and 12 bases lay in between. The CDR3 loop reads CASSLIRRSTGELFL. The DNA for the CDR3 is TGTGCCAGCAGCTTAATACGCAGGAGTACCGGGGAGCTGTTTCTT.

This clonotype was found a few times. The chain recombines TRBV10-3 with TRBJ2-5; 11 bases are a match to TRBD2. This CDR3 comprises 13 residues. Losses at the gene ends were 2 bases for V and 7 bases for J; bases not matched to a gene: 0. Germline V CDR1 and CDR2: ENHRY, SYGVKD. The CDR3 loop is CAISEGLAGTQYF. The CDR3, as DNA: TGTGCCATCAGTGAGGGACTAGCGGGGACCCAGTACTTC.

J is TRBJ2-7 and V is TRBV5-8; D assignment may be TRBD1 or TRBD2 (5 bases each). Germline lookup yields CDR1 SGHTS and CDR2 YDEGEE. This CDR3 comprises 17 residues. Trimming cost V 0 bases and J 2 bases, with 18 bases left between them. CDR3 in amino acids: CASSLAFSGRPPYEQYF. DNA for the CDR3: TGTGCCAGCAGCTTGGCCTTTTCGGGACGGCCTCCCTACGAGCAGTACTTC.

This clonotype was observed at least ten times. The rearrangement links TRBV6-1 to TRBJ2-1; a possible D gene is TRBD1 (6 bases). This CDR3 has 15 amino acids. V dropped 5 bases and J dropped 8 bases, with 19 bases sitting between them. The germline V gene has CDR1 MNHNS and CDR2 SASEGT. Written as DNA, the CDR3 is TGTGCCAGCAGTTATTTTAGGCGGACAGCCGATGAGCAGTTCTTC. This codes for CASSYFRRTADEQFF.